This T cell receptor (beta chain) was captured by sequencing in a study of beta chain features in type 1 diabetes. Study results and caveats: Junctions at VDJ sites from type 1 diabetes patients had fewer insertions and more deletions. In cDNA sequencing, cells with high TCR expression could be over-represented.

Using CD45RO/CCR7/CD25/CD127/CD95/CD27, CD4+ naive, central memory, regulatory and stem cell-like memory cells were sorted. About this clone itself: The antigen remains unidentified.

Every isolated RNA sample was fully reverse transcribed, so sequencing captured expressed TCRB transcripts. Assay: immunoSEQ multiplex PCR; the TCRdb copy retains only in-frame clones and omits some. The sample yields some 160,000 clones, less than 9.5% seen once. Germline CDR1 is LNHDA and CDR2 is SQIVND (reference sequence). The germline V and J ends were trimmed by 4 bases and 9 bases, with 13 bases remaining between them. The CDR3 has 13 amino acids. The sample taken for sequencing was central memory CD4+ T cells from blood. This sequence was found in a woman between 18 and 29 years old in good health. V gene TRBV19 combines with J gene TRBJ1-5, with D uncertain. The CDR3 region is CASSSARELPQHF. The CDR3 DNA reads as TGTGCCAGTAGTAGTGCTCGGGAACTGCCCCAGCATTTT.